The rows below give T cell receptor beta chains drawn from one sample of a study of cytomegalovirus exposure and HLA in healthy donors. Method: immunoSEQ multiplex PCR; TCRdb's copy keeps in-frame clones and lacks some. The table includes about 150,000 clones, roughly 80% detected once. Sequencing used PBMCs. Every receptor here comes from a woman between 50 and 59 years old in good health and CMV-seropositive. Each CDR3 is given with its conserved first and last residue. A D gene is named only where the DNA matches it firmly. A clone size is listed for some rows: how often the clone was seen (once, few, many), or a class if it is expanded.

D	V	size	J	CDR3	DNA
NA	TRBV7-2	NA	TRBJ2-6	CASSLRGSGANVLAF	TGTGCCAGCAGCTTACGCGGCTCTGGGGCCAACGTCCTGGCTTTC
NA	TRBV29-1	NA	TRBJ1-4	CSVATTNEKLFF	TGCAGCGTTGCCACAACTAATGAAAAACTGTTTTTT
TRBD1	TRBV10-3	once	TRBJ2-3	CASQGTARTDTQYF	TGTGCCTCTCAAGGGACAGCTCGCACAGATACGCAGTATTTT
NA	TRBV5-6	NA	TRBJ2-3	CASSSGRERTDTQYF	TGTGCCAGCAGCTCTGGACGGGAGAGGACAGATACGCAGTATTTT
TRBD2	TRBV29-1	NA	TRBJ2-7	CSVRGGPGEQYF	TGCAGCGTCCGCGGGGGGCCGGGGGAGCAGTACTTC
NA	TRBV9	NA	TRBJ2-3	CASSGISPGANTDTQYF	TGTGCCAGCAGCGGGATCTCGCCAGGGGCCAACACAGATACGCAGTATTTT
TRBD1	TRBV5-1	NA	TRBJ1-2	CASSPGDRGGKGYTF	TGCGCCAGCAGCCCCGGGGACAGGGGAGGGAAGGGCTACACCTTC
TRBD1	TRBV20-1	NA	TRBJ2-1	CSVSRQGRRFF	TGCAGTGTTTCCAGACAGGGGCGACGGTTCTTC
NA	TRBV5-1	NA	TRBJ2-7	CASSWSGQSGFYEQYF	TGCGCCAGCAGCTGGTCAGGACAGTCAGGCTTCTACGAGCAGTACTTC
TRBD1	TRBV18	NA	TRBJ2-3	CASSTGTGSTDTQYF	TGTGCCAGCTCAACCGGGACAGGGAGCACAGATACGCAGTATTTT
TRBD1	TRBV11-2	once	TRBJ2-6	CASSFRDRGLGANVLTF	TGTGCCAGCAGCTTTCGGGACAGGGGGCTTGGGGCCAACGTCCTGACTTTC
NA	TRBV29-1	NA	TRBJ2-5	CSVEDGGRGPRTQETQYF	TGCAGCGTTGAGGATGGAGGGCGGGGCCCCAGAACCCAAGAGACCCAGTACTTC
NA	TRBV27	NA	TRBJ2-7	CASARTFVDEQYF	TGTGCCAGCGCTCGGACTTTCGTTGACGAGCAGTACTTC
NA	TRBV5-1	NA	TRBJ2-7	CASSFGGSDEQYF	TGCGCCAGCAGCTTTGGAGGGTCTGACGAGCAGTACTTC
TRBD1	TRBV30	NA	TRBJ2-7	CAWRPAPGQGLYEQYF	TGTGCCTGGAGGCCAGCCCCGGGACAGGGGCTCTACGAGCAGTACTTC
TRBD1	TRBV19	NA	TRBJ1-2	CASSMWTGTNYGYTF	TGTGCCAGTAGTATGTGGACAGGTACTAACTATGGCTACACCTTC
NA	TRBV5-1	once	TRBJ2-2	CASSLDLGGANTGELFF	TGCGCCAGCAGCTTGGATCTAGGGGGGGCGAACACCGGGGAGCTGTTTTTT
NA	TRBV18	NA	TRBJ1-6	CASLLDRVGNSPLHF	TGTGCCAGCCTCCTGGACAGAGTGGGTAATTCACCCCTCCACTTT
TRBD1	TRBV28	NA	TRBJ2-3	CASWDRGQDTQYF	TGTGCCAGCTGGGACAGGGGGCAAGATACGCAGTATTTT
NA	TRBV5-1	NA	TRBJ1-1	CASSRGLDTEAFF	TGCGCCAGCAGTCGAGGATTGGACACTGAAGCTTTCTTT
NA	TRBV4-3	once	TRBJ2-6	CASSLLTASGANVLTF	TGCGCCAGCAGCTTACTAACGGCCTCTGGGGCCAACGTCCTGACTTTC
NA	TRBV25-1	NA	TRBJ2-1	CASRKDRLGGGTQFF	TGTGCCAGCAGGAAGGACAGACTGGGGGGGGGTACGCAGTTCTTC
TRBD2	TRBV7-2	NA	TRBJ2-7	CASSLVSAGVGEQYF	TGTGCCAGCAGCTTAGTTTCTGCGGGGGTTGGCGAGCAGTACTTC
TRBD1	TRBV10-3	NA	TRBJ2-7	CAISERGTGTYEQYF	TGTGCCATCAGTGAGCGGGGGACAGGGACCTACGAGCAGTACTTC
NA	TRBV5-3	once	TRBJ1-4	CARSFAGDSNEKLFF	TGTGCCAGAAGCTTTGCCGGAGACAGTAATGAAAAACTGTTTTTT
TRBD1	TRBV9	NA	TRBJ2-7	CASSAGHSGDRDYEQYF	TGTGCCAGCAGCGCGGGTCATAGTGGGGACAGGGACTACGAGCAGTACTTC